Shown below are 15 T cell receptor beta chains from a single sample sequenced in a study of blood T cells in healthy people across ages. A second PCR, run for about 7 to 11 cycles, used a sample-barcoded 5' primer plus a J-beta primer mix. MiXCR, applied by TCRdb to the 5' RACE reads, yields one record per CDR3 protein. The sample lists over a million distinct CDR3 sequences; approximately 59% were seen once. Sequenced input: blood. Source of these receptors: a man aged 18 to 29 in good health.

This chain uses TRBV6-2 or TRBV6-3 with TRBJ2-2, with 10 bases matching TRBD1. Trimming at V came to 6 bases and at J to 5 bases, leaving 6 bases not matched to a gene. Germline loops: CDR1 MNHEY, CDR2 SVGEGT. This CDR3 has 15 residues. In DNA, the CDR3 is TGTGCCAGCAGGCAAGACAGGGGGCCAACCGGGGAGCTGTTTTTT. Amino acid sequence: CASRQDRGPTGELFF.

This clonotype was recorded once. The V gene is TRBV20-1, the J gene TRBJ2-7; the D gene is possibly TRBD2 (5 bases). This CDR3 region has 13 residues. V lost 1 base and J 3 bases, leaving 10 bases between the germline ends. Germline V gene data show CDR1 as DFQATT and CDR2 as SNEGSKA (reference sequence). The CDR3 DNA reads as TGCAGTGCTAGAGTCAGACTAAACTACGAGCAGTACTTC. It translates to CSARVRLNYEQYF.

V is TRBV18 and J is TRBJ1-5; 8 bases map to TRBD1. This CDR3 comprises 15 residues. From germline, CDR1 is KGHSH and CDR2 LQKENI. J gave up 8 bases and V 2 bases, and 8 bases lay outside the gene matches. This CDR3 is CASSPTGTGKEPQHF. CDR3 nucleotides: TGTGCCAGCTCACCAACTGGGACAGGTAAAGAGCCCCAGCATTTT.

In its sample, this clonotype was seen once. The rearrangement joins TRBV24-1 to TRBJ2-2; 8 nucleotides line up with TRBD2. CDR3 size: 18 residues. Germline CDR1 is KGHDR and CDR2 is SFDVKD. V trimming: 0 bases; J trimming: 4 bases; junction bases outside the gene matches: 9. CDR3 loop: CATSDLSAGGSITGELFF. The CDR3 DNA reads as TGTGCCACCAGTGATTTGAGCGCGGGGGGATCTATCACCGGGGAGCTGTTTTTT.

The sample holds a few counts of this clonotype. The CDR3 DNA sequence: TGTGCCAGCAGCGGACTAGCGGGAGCCCAAGAGACCCAGTACTTC. This codes for CASSGLAGAQETQYF. This chain links TRBV9 with TRBJ2-5, with 12 bases matching TRBD2. Per the germline V gene, CDR1 is SGDLS and CDR2 is YYNGEE. The V gene end was trimmed by 3 bases and the J gene end by 1 base; junction bases not matched to a gene: 1. CDR3 length: 15 amino acids. Combining the CDR3 with reference TRBV9 and TRBJ2-5 gives the whole variable domain DSGVTQTPKHLITATGQRVTLRCSPRSGDLSVYWYQQSLDQGLQFLIQYYNGEERAKGNILERFSAQQFPDLHSELNLSSLELGDSALYFCASSGLAGAQETQYFGPGTRLLVL.

This rearrangement joins TRBV7-9 to TRBJ1-1; no firm D call. The V end was cut by 5 bases, the J end by 10 bases, with 14 bases between. This CDR3 comprises 12 residues. Germline-derived CDR1 and CDR2 are SEHNR and FQNEAQ (reference sequence). CDR3 in amino acids: CASSLGGISAFF. The CDR3 coding sequence is TGTGCCAGCAGCCTGGGCGGGATTTCAGCTTTCTTT. The full variable domain, completed using reference TRBV7-9 and TRBJ1-1, is DTGVSQNPRHKITKRGQNVTFRCDPISEHNRLYWYRQTLGQGPEFLTYFQNEAQLEKSRLLSDRFSAERPKGSFSTLEIQRTEQGDSAMYLCASSLGGISAFFGQGTRLTVV.

In this sample, this clonotype turned up once. This CDR3 is CASSLKLTSRTGETQYF. The CDR3 coding sequence is TGTGCCAGCAGCTTAAAGCTGACTAGCAGAACGGGAGAGACCCAGTACTTC. The chain recombines TRBV11-2 with TRBJ2-5; 7 bases are shared with TRBD2. This CDR3 has 17 residues. Germline trimming cut 2 bases from V and 4 bases from J; bases unmatched to any gene: 13. Germline V CDR1 and CDR2: SGHAT, FQNNGV.

This chain joins TRBV4-2 and TRBJ1-4; 7 nucleotides agree with TRBD1. V dropped 8 bases and J dropped 1; count of bases not matched to a gene: 7. CDR1 and CDR2 (germline): LGHNA, YNFKEQ. The CDR3 sequence is 15 residues long. The CDR3 protein is CASGMQGETNEKLFF. In DNA, the CDR3 is TGTGCCAGCGGAATGCAGGGGGAAACTAATGAAAAACTGTTTTTT.

The rearrangement uses TRBV7-2 and TRBJ2-1; 8 nucleotides align to TRBD1. The J segment lost 5 bases and the V segment lost 7 bases, leaving 7 bases of the junction unmatched. The CDR3 covers 14 residues. Germline-derived CDR1 and CDR2 are SGHTA and FQGNSA. DNA of the CDR3: TGTGCCAGCACCGAAGGGACAGGTAACAATGAGCAGTTCTTC. Amino acids: CASTEGTGNNEQFF.

This clonotype was counted only a few times. The CDR3 nucleotides read TGCAGTGCGCAGACAGGGGGCGGCAATCAGCCCCAGCATTTT. Translated: CSAQTGGGNQPQHF. This chain joins TRBV20-1 and TRBJ1-5; 10 bases are shared with TRBD1. Germline lookup yields CDR1 DFQATT and CDR2 SNEGSKA (reference sequence). J gave up 2 bases and V 6 bases, and 4 bases lay outside the gene matches. The CDR3 spans 14 residues.

V and J are TRBV4-1 and TRBJ2-1; TRBD2 aligns across 10 bases. The trim removed 4 bases at V and 3 bases at J, leaving 6 bases unmatched. The CDR3 is 16 amino acids. From germline, CDR1 is MGHRA and CDR2 YSYEKL. The CDR3 bases are TGCGCCAGCAGCCCTTTACCTAGCGGGGGCTACAATGAGCAGTTCTTC. Its translation is CASSPLPSGGYNEQFF.

V is TRBV2 and J is TRBJ2-7; no reliable D call. The CDR3 sequence is 13 residues long. Per the germline V gene, CDR1 is SNHLY and CDR2 is FYNNEI. Between the trimmed V and J ends, which lost 7 bases and 1 base, there was a span of 11 bases. The CDR3 here is CASNSEISYEQYF. For the CDR3, the DNA is TGTGCCAGCAATTCGGAAATTTCCTACGAGCAGTACTTC.

The chain is built from TRBV12-3 or TRBV12-4 and TRBJ1-2, with D unresolved. Trimming took 2 bases from V and 4 from J, leaving 11 bases between them. The CDR3 is 14 amino acids. CDR3 sequence: CASSLKPVAYGYTF. The DNA of the CDR3 is TGTGCCAGCAGTTTAAAACCGGTAGCCTATGGCTACACCTTC.

In this sample, this clonotype turned up a few times. The gene calls are TRBV20-1 and TRBJ2-3; D unresolved. CDR3 length: 10 amino acids. V lost 3 bases, J lost 4 bases, and 2 bases lay in between. CDR1 is DFQATT and CDR2 is SNEGSKA in the germline V gene (reference sequence). The CDR3 spells CSASPDTQYF. For the CDR3, the DNA is TGCAGTGCTAGCCCAGATACGCAGTATTTT.

This clonotype was detected only a few times. V and J are TRBV6-1 and TRBJ1-2; the match to TRBD1 covers 7 bases. The CDR3 extends over 17 amino acids. Germline lookup yields CDR1 MNHNS and CDR2 SASEGT. The V gene end was trimmed by 3 bases and the J gene end by 4 bases; junction bases not matched to a gene: 14. The CDR3 spells CASSDLTIRQGTYGYTF. The CDR3 region has the DNA TGTGCCAGCAGTGATCTCACTATCCGACAGGGAACCTATGGCTACACCTTC.